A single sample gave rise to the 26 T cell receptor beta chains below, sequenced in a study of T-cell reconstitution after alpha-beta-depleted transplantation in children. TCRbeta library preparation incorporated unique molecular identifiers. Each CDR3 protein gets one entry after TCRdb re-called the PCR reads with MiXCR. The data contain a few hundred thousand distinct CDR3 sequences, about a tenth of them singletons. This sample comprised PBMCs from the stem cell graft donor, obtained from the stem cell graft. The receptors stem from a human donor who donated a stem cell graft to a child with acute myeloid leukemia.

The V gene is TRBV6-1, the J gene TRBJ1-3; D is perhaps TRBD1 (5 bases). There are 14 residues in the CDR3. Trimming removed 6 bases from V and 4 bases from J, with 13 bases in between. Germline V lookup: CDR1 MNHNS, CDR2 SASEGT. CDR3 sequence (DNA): TGTGCCAGCAGAAGACCAGGGCACGGAAACACCATATATTTT. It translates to CASRRPGHGNTIYF.

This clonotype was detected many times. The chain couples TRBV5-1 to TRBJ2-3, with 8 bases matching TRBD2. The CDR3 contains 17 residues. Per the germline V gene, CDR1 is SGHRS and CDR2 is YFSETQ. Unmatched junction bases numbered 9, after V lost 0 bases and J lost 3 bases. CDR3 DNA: TGCGCCAGCAGCTTGGGGAACGGCGGGAGGAAGACAGATACGCAGTATTTT. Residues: CASSLGNGGRKTDTQYF.

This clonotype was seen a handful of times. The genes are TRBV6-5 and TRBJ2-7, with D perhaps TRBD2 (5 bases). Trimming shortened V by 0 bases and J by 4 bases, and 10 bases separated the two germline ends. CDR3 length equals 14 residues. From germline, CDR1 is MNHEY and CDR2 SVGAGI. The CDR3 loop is CASSYSAGGYEQYV. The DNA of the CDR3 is TGTGCCAGCAGTTACTCGGCCGGCGGGTACGAGCAGTACGTC.

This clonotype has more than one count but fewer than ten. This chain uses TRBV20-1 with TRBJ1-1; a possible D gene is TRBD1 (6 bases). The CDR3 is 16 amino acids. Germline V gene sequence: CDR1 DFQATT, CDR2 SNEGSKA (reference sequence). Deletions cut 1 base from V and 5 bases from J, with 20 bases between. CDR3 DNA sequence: TGCAGTGCTAGAGGGACATCCGGGGGGCTGAGGACTGAAGCTTTCTTT. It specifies CSARGTSGGLRTEAFF.

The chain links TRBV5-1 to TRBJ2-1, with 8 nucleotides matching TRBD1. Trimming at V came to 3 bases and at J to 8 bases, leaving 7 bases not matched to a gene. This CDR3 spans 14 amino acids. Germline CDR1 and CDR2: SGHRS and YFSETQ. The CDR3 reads CASSSGQVRDEQFF. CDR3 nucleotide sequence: TGCGCCAGCAGCTCGGGACAGGTTCGGGATGAGCAGTTCTTC.

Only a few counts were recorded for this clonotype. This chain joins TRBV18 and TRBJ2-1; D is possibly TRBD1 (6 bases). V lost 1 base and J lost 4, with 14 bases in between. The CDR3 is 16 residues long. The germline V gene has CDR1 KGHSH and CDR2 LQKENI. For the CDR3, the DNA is TGTGCCAGCTCACCACAACAGGACAGCAGATACAATGAGCAGTTCTTC. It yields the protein CASSPQQDSRYNEQFF.

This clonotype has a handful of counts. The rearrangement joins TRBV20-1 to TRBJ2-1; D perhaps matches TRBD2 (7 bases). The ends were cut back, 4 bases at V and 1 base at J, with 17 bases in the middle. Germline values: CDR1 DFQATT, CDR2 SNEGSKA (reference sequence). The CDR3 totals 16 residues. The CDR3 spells CSAMPSGGGSYNEQFF. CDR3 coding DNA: TGCAGTGCTATGCCTAGCGGAGGGGGGTCCTACAATGAGCAGTTCTTC.

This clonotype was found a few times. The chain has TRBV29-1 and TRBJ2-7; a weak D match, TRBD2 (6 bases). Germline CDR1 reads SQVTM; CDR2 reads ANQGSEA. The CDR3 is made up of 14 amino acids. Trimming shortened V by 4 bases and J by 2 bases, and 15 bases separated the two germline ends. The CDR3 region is CSVVPGLVAYEQYF. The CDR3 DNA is TGCAGCGTTGTCCCGGGACTCGTTGCCTACGAGCAGTACTTC.

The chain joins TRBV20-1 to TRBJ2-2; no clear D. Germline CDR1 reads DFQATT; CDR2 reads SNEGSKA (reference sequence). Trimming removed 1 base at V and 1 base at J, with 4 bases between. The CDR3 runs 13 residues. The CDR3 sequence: CSARGLNTGELFF. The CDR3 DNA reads TGCAGTGCTAGAGGGTTGAACACCGGGGAGCTGTTTTTT.

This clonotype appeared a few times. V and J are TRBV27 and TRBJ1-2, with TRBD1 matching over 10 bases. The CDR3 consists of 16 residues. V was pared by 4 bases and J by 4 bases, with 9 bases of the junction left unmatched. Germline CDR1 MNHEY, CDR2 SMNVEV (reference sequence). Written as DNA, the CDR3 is TGTGCCAGCAGTTCATTTACCGGGACAGGGGTCTATGGCTACACCTTC. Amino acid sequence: CASSSFTGTGVYGYTF.

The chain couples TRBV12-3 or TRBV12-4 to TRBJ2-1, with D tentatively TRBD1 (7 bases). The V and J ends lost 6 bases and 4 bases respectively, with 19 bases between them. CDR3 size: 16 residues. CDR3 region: CASRVGGQTMYNEQFF. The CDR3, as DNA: TGTGCCAGCAGGGTGGGGGGACAGACCATGTACAATGAGCAGTTCTTC.

CDR3 sequence (DNA): TGCAGCGTTTCTTTAGCGGGAGGACCCTCCTACGAGCAGTACTTC. Translating gives CSVSLAGGPSYEQYF. The chain links TRBV29-1 to TRBJ2-7; the match to TRBD2 covers 10 bases. The CDR3 runs 15 residues. The junction had 7 bases not matched to a gene; V was cut back by 5 bases and J by 0 bases. Germline V CDR1 and CDR2: SQVTM, ANQGSEA.

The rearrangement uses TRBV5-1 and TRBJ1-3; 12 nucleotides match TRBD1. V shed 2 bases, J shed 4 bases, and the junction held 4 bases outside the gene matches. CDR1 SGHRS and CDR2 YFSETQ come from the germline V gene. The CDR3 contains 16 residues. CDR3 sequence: CASSLWDRGPGNTIYF. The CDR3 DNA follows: TGCGCCAGCAGCTTATGGGACAGGGGGCCAGGAAACACCATATATTTT.

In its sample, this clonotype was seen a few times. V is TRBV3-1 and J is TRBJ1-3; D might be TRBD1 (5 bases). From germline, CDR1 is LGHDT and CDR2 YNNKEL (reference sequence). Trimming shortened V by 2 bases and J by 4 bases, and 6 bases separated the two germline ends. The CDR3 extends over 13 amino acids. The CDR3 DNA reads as TGTGCCAGCAGCCAATCAGGGGGAAACACCATATATTTT. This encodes CASSQSGGNTIYF.

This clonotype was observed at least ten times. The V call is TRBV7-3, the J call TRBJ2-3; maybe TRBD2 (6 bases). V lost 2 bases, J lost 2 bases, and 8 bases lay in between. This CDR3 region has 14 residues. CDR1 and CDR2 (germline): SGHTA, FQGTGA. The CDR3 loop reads CASSLGGFTDTQYF. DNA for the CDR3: TGTGCCAGCAGCTTAGGAGGGTTCACAGATACGCAGTATTTT.

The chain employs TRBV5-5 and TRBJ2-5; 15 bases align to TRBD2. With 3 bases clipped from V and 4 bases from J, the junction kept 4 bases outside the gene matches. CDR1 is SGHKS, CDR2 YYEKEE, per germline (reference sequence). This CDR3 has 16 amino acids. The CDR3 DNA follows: TGTGCCAGCAGCTATCCGGGACTAGCGGGAGGAGAGACCCAGTACTTC. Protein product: CASSYPGLAGGETQYF.

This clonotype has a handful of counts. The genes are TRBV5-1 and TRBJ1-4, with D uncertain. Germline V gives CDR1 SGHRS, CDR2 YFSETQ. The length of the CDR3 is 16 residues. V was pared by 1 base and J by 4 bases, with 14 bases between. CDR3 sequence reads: CASSLSSSQHNEKLFF. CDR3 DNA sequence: TGCGCCAGCAGCTTGAGTTCCTCCCAGCATAATGAAAAACTGTTTTTT.

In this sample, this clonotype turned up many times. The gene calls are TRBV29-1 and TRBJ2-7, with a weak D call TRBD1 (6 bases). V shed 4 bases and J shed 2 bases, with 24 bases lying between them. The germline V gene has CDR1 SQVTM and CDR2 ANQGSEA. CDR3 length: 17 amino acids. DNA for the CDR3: TGCAGCGTTGGCGGTCAGGGGACAACTCGGGCGCCCTACGAGCAGTACTTC. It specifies CSVGGQGTTRAPYEQYF.

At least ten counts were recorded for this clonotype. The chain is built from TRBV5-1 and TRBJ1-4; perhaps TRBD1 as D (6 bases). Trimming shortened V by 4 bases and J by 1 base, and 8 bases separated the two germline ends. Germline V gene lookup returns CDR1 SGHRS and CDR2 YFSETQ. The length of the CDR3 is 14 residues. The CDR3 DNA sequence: TGCGCCAGCAGCCCGGACAGAACTAATGAAAAACTGTTTTTT. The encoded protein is CASSPDRTNEKLFF.

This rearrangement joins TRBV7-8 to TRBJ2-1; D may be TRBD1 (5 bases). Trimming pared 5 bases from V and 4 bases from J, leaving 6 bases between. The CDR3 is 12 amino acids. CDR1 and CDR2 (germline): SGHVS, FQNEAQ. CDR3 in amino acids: CASSHRYNEQFF. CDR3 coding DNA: TGTGCCAGCAGCCACAGGTACAATGAGCAGTTCTTC.

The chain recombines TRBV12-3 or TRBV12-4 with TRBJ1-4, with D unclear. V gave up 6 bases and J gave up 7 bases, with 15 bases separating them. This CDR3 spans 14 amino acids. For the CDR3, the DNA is TGTGCCAGCAGCGAGGGTTCTACTGGTGAAAAACTGTTTTTT. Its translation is CASSEGSTGEKLFF.

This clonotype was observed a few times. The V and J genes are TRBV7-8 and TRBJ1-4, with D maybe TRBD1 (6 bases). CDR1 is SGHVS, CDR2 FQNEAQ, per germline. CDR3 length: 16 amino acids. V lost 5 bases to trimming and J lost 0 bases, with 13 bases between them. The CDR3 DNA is TGTGCCAGCAGCCCGCGGACAGTTGCAACTAATGAAAAACTGTTTTTT. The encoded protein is CASSPRTVATNEKLFF.

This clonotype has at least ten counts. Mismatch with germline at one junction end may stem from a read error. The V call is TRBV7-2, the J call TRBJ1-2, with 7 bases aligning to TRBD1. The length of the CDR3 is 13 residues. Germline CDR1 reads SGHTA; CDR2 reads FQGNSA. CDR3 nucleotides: TGTGCCAGCAGTTTAGGGACAGACTATGGCTACACCTTC. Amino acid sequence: CASSLGTDYGYTF. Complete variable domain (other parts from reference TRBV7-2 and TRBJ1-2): GAGVSQSPSNKVTEKGKDVELRCDPISGHTALYWYRQSLGQGLEFLIYFQGNSAPDKSGLPSDRFSAERTGGSVSTLTIQRTQQEDSAVYLCASSLGTDYGYTFGSGTRLTVV.

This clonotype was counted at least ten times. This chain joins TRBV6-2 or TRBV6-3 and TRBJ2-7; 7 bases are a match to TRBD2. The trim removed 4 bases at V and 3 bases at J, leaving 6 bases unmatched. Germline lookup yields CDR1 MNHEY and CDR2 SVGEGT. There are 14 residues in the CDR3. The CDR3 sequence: CASSFPSGNYEQYF. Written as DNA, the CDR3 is TGTGCCAGCAGTTTTCCTAGCGGCAACTACGAGCAGTACTTC.

The CDR3 is CASSQPGIQETQYF. In DNA, the CDR3 is TGCGCCAGCAGCCAGCCCGGGATACAAGAGACCCAGTACTTC. V is TRBV4-1 and J is TRBJ2-5; D is possibly TRBD2 (5 bases). Trimming took off 3 bases at V and 2 bases at J, with 10 bases between the two ends. The germline CDR1 and CDR2 sequences are MGHRA and YSYEKL. There are 14 residues in the CDR3.

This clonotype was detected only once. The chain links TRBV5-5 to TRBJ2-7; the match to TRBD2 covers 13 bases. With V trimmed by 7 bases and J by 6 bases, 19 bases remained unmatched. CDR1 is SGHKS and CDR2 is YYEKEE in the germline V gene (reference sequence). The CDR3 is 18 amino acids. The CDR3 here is CASFAGLAGPGLSGEQYF. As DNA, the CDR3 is TGTGCCAGCTTCGCGGGACTAGCGGGACCCGGCCTTTCCGGCGAGCAGTACTTC.